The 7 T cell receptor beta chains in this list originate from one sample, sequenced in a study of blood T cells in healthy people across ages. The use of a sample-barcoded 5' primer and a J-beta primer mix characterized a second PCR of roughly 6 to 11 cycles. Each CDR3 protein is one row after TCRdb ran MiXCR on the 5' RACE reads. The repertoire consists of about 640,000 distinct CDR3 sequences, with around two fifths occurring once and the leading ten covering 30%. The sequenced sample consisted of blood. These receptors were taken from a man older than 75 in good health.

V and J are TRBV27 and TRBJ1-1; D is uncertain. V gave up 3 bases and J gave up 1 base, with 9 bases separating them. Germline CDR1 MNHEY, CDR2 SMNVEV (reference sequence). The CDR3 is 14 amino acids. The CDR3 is CASSFGGSNTEAFF. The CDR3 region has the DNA TGTGCCAGCAGTTTCGGAGGGTCGAACACTGAAGCTTTCTTT.

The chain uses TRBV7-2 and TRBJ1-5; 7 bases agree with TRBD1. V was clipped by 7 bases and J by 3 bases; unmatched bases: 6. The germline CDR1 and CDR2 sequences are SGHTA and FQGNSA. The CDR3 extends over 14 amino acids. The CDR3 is CASKPTGINQPQHF. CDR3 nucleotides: TGTGCCAGCAAACCGACAGGGATCAATCAGCCCCAGCATTTT.

The CDR3 sequence is CSVEDRQGSYEQYF. The CDR3 bases are TGCAGCGTTGAAGATCGACAGGGGTCCTACGAGCAGTACTTC. The V gene is TRBV29-1, the J gene TRBJ2-7; 8 bases agree with TRBD1. This CDR3 comprises 14 residues. Germline V gives CDR1 SQVTM, CDR2 ANQGSEA. The trim removed 0 bases at V and 1 base at J, leaving 2 bases unmatched.

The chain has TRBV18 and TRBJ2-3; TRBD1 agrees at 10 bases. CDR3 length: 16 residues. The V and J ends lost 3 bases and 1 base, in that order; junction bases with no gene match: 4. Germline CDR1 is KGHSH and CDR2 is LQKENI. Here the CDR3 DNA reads TGTGCCAGCTCACCCGGGACAGGGGCCTGCACAGATACGCAGTATTTT. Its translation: CASSPGTGACTDTQYF. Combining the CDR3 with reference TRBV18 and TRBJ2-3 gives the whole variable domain NAGVMQNPRHLVRRRGQEARLRCSPMKGHSHVYWYRQLPEEGLKFMVYLQKENIIDESGMPKERFSAEFPKEGPSILRIQQVVRGDSAAYFCASSPGTGACTDTQYFGPGTRLTVL.

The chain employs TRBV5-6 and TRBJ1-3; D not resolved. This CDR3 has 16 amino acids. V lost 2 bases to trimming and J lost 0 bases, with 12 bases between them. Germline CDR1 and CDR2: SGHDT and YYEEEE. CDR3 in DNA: TGTGCCAGCAGCTTCCGGGCCGGACGCTCTGGAAACACCATATATTTT. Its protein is CASSFRAGRSGNTIYF.

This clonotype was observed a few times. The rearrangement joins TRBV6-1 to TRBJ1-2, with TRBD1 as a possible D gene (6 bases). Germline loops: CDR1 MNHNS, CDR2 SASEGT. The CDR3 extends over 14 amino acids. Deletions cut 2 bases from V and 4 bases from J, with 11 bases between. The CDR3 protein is CASSEWDTSYGYTF. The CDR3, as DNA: TGTGCCAGCAGTGAATGGGACACAAGCTATGGCTACACCTTC.

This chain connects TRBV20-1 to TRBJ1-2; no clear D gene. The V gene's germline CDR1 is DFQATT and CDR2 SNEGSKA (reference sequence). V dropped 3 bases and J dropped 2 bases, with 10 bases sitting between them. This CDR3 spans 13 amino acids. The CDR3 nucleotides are TGCAGTGCTAGGACTAATTTGAACTATGGCTACACCTTC. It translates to CSARTNLNYGYTF.